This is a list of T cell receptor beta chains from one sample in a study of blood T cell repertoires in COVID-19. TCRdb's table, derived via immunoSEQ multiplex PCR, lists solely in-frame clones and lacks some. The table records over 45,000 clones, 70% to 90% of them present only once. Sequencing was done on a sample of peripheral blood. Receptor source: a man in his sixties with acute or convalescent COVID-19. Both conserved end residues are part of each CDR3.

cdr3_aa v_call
CASSPRTGGVMETQYF TRBV9
CASSQDLPYEQYF TRBV3-1/TRBV3-2
CASSEWVGGYEQYF TRBV6-1
CASSRTGGHTDTQYF TRBV7-9
CSVRAQGGGYEQYF TRBV29-1
CASSSPGQGGNTIYF TRBV27
CASSGQVSYNEQFF TRBV19
CASSAGTGVDYEQYF TRBV9
CASSLAGGQLTGELFF TRBV5-4
CASSLQGAQPGANVLTF TRBV11-2
CSVDDRASTDTQYF TRBV29-1
CASSLNGREAFF TRBV7-3
CASSWGTSDSPSSYNEQFF TRBV19
CASSRGQATNEKLFF TRBV5-8
CASSEGAAGELFF TRBV6-1
CASSSDRGNLYEQYF TRBV19
CASSYERGGSTGELFF TRBV6-5
CASSYLGSIFSYEQYF TRBV6-6
CASSFTGGYTF TRBV12-3/TRBV12-4
CASSHTGGGNGYTF TRBV4-1
CAIRDTSSYEQYF TRBV6-6
CASSLERGPGEQYF TRBV11-2
CASSSRTSGELFF TRBV7-2
CAAGTGVYGYTF TRBV28
CASSWGQGGEKLFF TRBV5-1
CASSPGQGPSGSPIYF TRBV5-4
CASSGTASGIYEQYF TRBV6-5
CASSAPDATNEKLFF TRBV9
CASSLRASGKETQYF TRBV7-2
CASNRDRQNEQYF TRBV2
CASSVGSGGPYEQYF TRBV9
CASSQDRGEQYF TRBV3-1/TRBV3-2
CASSPRGGVADTQYF TRBV9
CSVEDRTGVEKLFF TRBV29-1
CASSLFRSPLHF TRBV28
CASSERAGGLYNEQFF TRBV6-1
CASSLVQNTGELFF TRBV5-8
CATERGSGNTIYF TRBV19
CASSEPAPGAYSGQPQHF TRBV10-1